The 17 T cell receptor beta chains below come from one sample, sequenced in a study of shared clonotypes between healthy human individuals. In the naive CD8 group, cells lacked CD45RO and were positively selected for CCR7, so terminally differentiated effector memory CD45RA+ cells were left out. Profiled with immunoSEQ multiplex PCR; TCRdb holds only in-frame clones, not every one. There are around 1.9 million clones in the sample; just under 95% occur only once, and under 2% lies in the top ten. Sequencing was carried out using naive CD8+ T cells from PBMCs. All receptors come from a man aged 18 to 30 in good health. Some clones in this sample may be carry-over from other donors' samples.

The chain recombines TRBV11-1 with TRBJ2-5; perhaps TRBD2 as D (6 bases). Germline V gene data show CDR1 as SGHAT and CDR2 as FQDESV (reference sequence). The CDR3 extends over 17 amino acids. The V end lost 5 bases, the J end lost 3 bases, and 22 bases lay between the germline ends. The CDR3, as DNA: TGTGCCAGCAGCCCCTCCGGGAGTGGGGAAAAAGAAGAGACCCAGTACTTC. This translates into CASSPSGSGEKEETQYF.

The chain links TRBV9 to TRBJ1-1; a weak D match, TRBD1 (6 bases). V lost 5 bases to trimming and J lost 4 bases, with 18 bases between them. Germline lookup yields CDR1 SGDLS and CDR2 YYNGEE. The CDR3 contains 15 residues. The DNA for the CDR3 is TGTGCCAGCAGTCCCGGGCCAGGGGTGGGCACTGAAGCTTTCTTT. Protein sequence: CASSPGPGVGTEAFF.

This chain uses TRBV6-1 with TRBJ2-7; 7 bases map to TRBD1. Germline CDR1 and CDR2: MNHNS and SASEGT. Trimming took 2 bases from V and 0 from J; bases not matched to a gene: 13. The CDR3 is 18 residues long. CDR3 protein: CASSEPLETGLSSYEQYF. CDR3 sequence (DNA): TGTGCCAGCAGTGAACCCCTAGAGACAGGGTTAAGCTCCTACGAGCAGTACTTC.

V is TRBV5-3 and J is TRBJ2-7; D is ambiguous. TRBV5-3 qualifies as an ORF whose function is uncertain. The CDR3 is 13 residues long. V was clipped by 6 bases and J by 2 bases, with 12 bases between them. The chain's CDR3 is CARTCQFPYEQYF. CDR3 DNA: TGTGCCAGAACTTGTCAGTTTCCCTACGAGCAGTACTTC.

V and J are TRBV6-5 and TRBJ1-3, with TRBD1 matching 7 bases. The CDR3 totals 15 residues. J gave up 4 bases and V 2 bases, and 5 bases lay outside the gene matches. Germline loops: CDR1 MNHEY, CDR2 SVGAGI. The CDR3 nucleotides read TGTGCCAGCAGTTACGGTTACAGGGGCGGAAACACCATATATTTT. Protein: CASSYGYRGGNTIYF.

Comment on this clone: The identical CDR3 is also encoded by other nucleotide sequences in the sample. CDR3 DNA sequence: TGTGCCAGCAGCCTCCGGAACACTGAAGCTTTCTTT. This sequence encodes CASSLRNTEAFF. The chain is built from TRBV11-2 and TRBJ1-1; unclear D gene. Germline V gene sequence: CDR1 SGHAT, CDR2 FQNNGV. V shed 5 bases and J shed 1 base, with 5 bases lying between them. The CDR3 has 12 amino acids.

The chain carries TRBV7-9 and TRBJ2-1, with 13 bases fitting TRBD2. The CDR3 covers 18 residues. Looked up from germline, CDR1 is SEHNR and CDR2 is FQNEAQ (reference sequence). V was clipped by 4 bases and J by 0 bases; unmatched bases: 6. The CDR3 coding sequence is TGTGCCAGCAGCTCACTAGCGGGAGGGCCCCCCTCCTACAATGAGCAGTTCTTC. It is translated as CASSSLAGGPPSYNEQFF.

J is TRBJ2-7 and V is TRBV4-2; D perhaps matches TRBD2 (6 bases). CDR1 is LGHNA, CDR2 YNFKEQ, per germline. This CDR3 has 14 residues. V was shortened by 0 bases and J by 7 bases, with 13 bases between the two germline ends. The CDR3 DNA reads TGTGCCAGCAGCCAAGATGTTGGACTACGTGAGCAGTACTTC. Residues: CASSQDVGLREQYF.

V is TRBV6-6 and J is TRBJ2-7; either TRBD1 or TRBD2 may fit D (5 bases each). The CDR3 covers 15 residues. V dropped 6 bases and J dropped 0 bases, with 15 bases sitting between them. CDR1 and CDR2 from the germline V gene are MNHNY and SVGAGI (reference sequence). This CDR3 is CASRGVGQTSYEQYF. The CDR3 DNA is TGTGCCAGCAGGGGGGTCGGTCAAACCTCCTACGAGCAGTACTTC.

This chain links TRBV5-4 with TRBJ1-4; D might be TRBD1 (5 bases). The V end was cut by 4 bases, the J end by 9 bases, with 25 bases between. The CDR3 extends over 17 amino acids. CDR1 is SGHNT, CDR2 YYREEE, per germline (reference sequence). The CDR3 spells CASSIRGVGGPEQKLFF. The DNA for the CDR3 is TGTGCCAGCAGCATCAGAGGGGTCGGCGGGCCGGAGCAAAAACTGTTTTTT.

The chain recombines TRBV27 with TRBJ2-7; tentative D call: TRBD1 (5 bases). Germline CDR1 and CDR2: MNHEY and SMNVEV (reference sequence). Trimming stripped 6 bases from V and 2 bases from J, with 14 bases between. There are 14 residues in the CDR3. The CDR3 DNA follows: TGTGCCAGCAGGAAGGGGCTAAGGGCCTACGAGCAGTACTTC. This sequence encodes CASRKGLRAYEQYF.

The DNA of the CDR3 is TGCAGCGTTGAAGGAAGGTCAGGGGACAAGGTCGTTGAGAATGAGCAGTTCTTC. It yields the protein CSVEGRSGDKVVENEQFF. J is TRBJ2-1 and V is TRBV29-1; maybe TRBD1 (6 bases). The CDR3 runs 18 residues. Germline V gives CDR1 SQVTM, CDR2 ANQGSEA. Deletions cut 1 base from V and 7 bases from J, with 26 bases between.

In regard to this clone: The sample has other DNA sequences that encode this CDR3 too. This rearrangement joins TRBV4-3 to TRBJ2-1; 8 bases fit TRBD2. J lost 4 bases, V lost 3 bases, and 8 bases had no gene match. The length of the CDR3 is 16 residues. CDR1 is LGHNA and CDR2 is YSLEER in the germline V gene. CDR3 residues: CASSQGTSGGYNEQFF. CDR3 bases: TGCGCCAGCAGCCAGGGTACTAGCGGAGGATACAATGAGCAGTTCTTC.

The chain is built from TRBV5-4 and TRBJ2-7, with 8 bases identical to TRBD2. Germline CDR1 is SGHNT and CDR2 is YYREEE (reference sequence). This CDR3 is built from 15 residues. Trimming took 0 bases from V and 2 from J; bases not matched to a gene: 4. CDR3 region: CASSLGTSGPYEQYF. The CDR3 nucleotides read TGTGCCAGCAGCTTGGGAACTAGCGGCCCCTACGAGCAGTACTTC.

This chain links TRBV9 with TRBJ2-7; a possible D gene is TRBD2 (5 bases). In germline, CDR1 is SGDLS, CDR2 YYNGEE. Trimming shortened V by 4 bases and J by 3 bases, and 11 bases separated the two germline ends. There are 13 residues in the CDR3. CDR3 sequence: CASSRNDYYEQYF. The CDR3 DNA reads TGTGCCAGCAGCCGAAACGACTACTACGAGCAGTACTTC.

About this clone itself: Other DNA sequences of this sample code for an identical CDR3. The chain links TRBV28 to TRBJ2-6, with D maybe TRBD1 (6 bases). The V gene's germline CDR1 is MDHEN and CDR2 SYDVKM. There are 15 residues in the CDR3. The V end was cut by 6 bases, the J end by 1 base, with 10 bases between. CDR3 region: CASRPTGSGANVLTF. The CDR3 bases are TGTGCCAGCAGGCCTACAGGGTCTGGGGCCAACGTCCTGACTTTC. Based on the CDR3 plus reference TRBV28 and TRBJ2-6, the full variable domain is DVKVTQSSRYLVKRTGEKVFLECVQDMDHENMFWYRQDPGLGLRLIYFSYDVKMKEKGDIPEGYSVSREKKERFSLILESASTNQTSMYLCASRPTGSGANVLTFGAGSRLTVL.

The CDR3 reads CASSPPHGYEQYF. CDR3 in DNA: TGTGCCAGCAGCCCCCCCCACGGCTACGAGCAGTACTTC. The chain joins TRBV9 to TRBJ2-7; D is uncertain. V gave up 4 bases and J gave up 3 bases, with 11 bases separating them. The CDR3 contains 13 residues. CDR1 and CDR2 (germline): SGDLS, YYNGEE.